The T cell receptor beta chain under discussion was sequenced for a study of regulatory T cells in long-lasting Graves disease. Background on the study: New Graves' disease cases had less than 3 months of antithyroid drugs.

Sequencing libraries for TCR beta were prepared with iRepertoire HTBI primers and Arm-PCR of CDR3 regions. TCRdb used MiXCR to reprocess the multiplex PCR reads, holding one entry per CDR3 protein. The sample has roughly 220,000 distinct CDR3 sequences, 18% seen once. Time point specified: newly diagnosed GD, antithyroid drugs for less than 3 months. After RNA was extracted from PBMCs, the TCR library was made from it. This CDR3 region has 14 residues. Germline lookup yields CDR1 ENHRY and CDR2 SYGVKD. Trimming removed 6 bases from V and 4 bases from J; junction bases left unmatched: 5. The clonotype comes from a female donor with Graves disease. V gene TRBV10-3 combines with J gene TRBJ2-2; 7 bases are a match to TRBD1. Sequenced here: peripheral blood mononuclear cells (PBMCs), sampled at new diagnosis, from a patient treated with antithyroid drugs. DNA of the CDR3: TGTGCCATCAGGCCGGGACAGAGCACCGGGGAGCTGTTTTTT. Encoded protein: CAIRPGQSTGELFF.